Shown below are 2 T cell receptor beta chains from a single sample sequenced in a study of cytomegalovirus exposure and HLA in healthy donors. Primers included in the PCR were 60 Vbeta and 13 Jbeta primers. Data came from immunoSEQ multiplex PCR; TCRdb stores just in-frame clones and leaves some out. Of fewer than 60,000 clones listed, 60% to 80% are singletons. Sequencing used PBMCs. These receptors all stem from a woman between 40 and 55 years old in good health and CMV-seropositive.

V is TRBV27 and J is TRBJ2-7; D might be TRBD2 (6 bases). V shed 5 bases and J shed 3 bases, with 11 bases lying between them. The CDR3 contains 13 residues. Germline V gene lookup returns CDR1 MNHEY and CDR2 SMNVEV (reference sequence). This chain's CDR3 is CASSPGVGYEQYF. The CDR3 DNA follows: TGTGCCAGCAGTCCGGGGGTTGGCTACGAGCAGTACTTC.

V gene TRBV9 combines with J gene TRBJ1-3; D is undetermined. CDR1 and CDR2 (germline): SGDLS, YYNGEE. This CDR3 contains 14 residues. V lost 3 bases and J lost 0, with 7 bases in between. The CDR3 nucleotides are TGTGCCAGCAGCGCCCAATTCTCTGGAAACACCATATATTTT. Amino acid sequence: CASSAQFSGNTIYF.